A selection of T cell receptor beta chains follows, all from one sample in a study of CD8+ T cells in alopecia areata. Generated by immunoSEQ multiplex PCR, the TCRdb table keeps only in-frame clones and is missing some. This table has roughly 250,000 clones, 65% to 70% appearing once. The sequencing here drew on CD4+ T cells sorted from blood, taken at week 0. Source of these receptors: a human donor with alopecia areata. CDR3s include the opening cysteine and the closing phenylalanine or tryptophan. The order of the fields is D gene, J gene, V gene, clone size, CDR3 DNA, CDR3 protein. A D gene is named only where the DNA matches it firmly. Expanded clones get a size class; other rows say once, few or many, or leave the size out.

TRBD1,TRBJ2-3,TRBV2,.,TGTGCCAGACGGACAGGGGTCACAGATACGCAGTATTTT,CARRTGVTDTQYF
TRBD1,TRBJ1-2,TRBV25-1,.,TGTGCCAGCAGTCCGGGACAGGGTGATGGCTACACCTTC,CASSPGQGDGYTF
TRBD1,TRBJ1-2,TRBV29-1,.,TGCAGCGTTCCGCGGGACAGGGGGAACTATGGCTACACCTTC,CSVPRDRGNYGYTF
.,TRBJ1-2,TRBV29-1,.,TGCAGCGTCGAGAGGGATGGCTACACCTTC,CSVERDGYTF
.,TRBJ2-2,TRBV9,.,TGTGCCAGCAGCGTAGCTCCGGCCAGGGAGCTGTTTTTT,CASSVAPARELFF
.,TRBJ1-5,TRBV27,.,TGTGCCAGCAGTCCCAACCAAAGGGGGGGGGTTCGCAATCAGCCCCAGCATTTT,CASSPNQRGGVRNQPQHF
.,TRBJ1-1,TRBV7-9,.,TGTGCCAGCAGCCATCGACTCGCCGGGGGGAACACTGAAGCTTTCTTT,CASSHRLAGGNTEAFF
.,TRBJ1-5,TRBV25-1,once,TGTGCCAGCAGCCACTGGGGAGGGCCCCAGCATTTT,CASSHWGGPQHF
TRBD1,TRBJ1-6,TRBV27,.,TGTGCCAGCAGTTTAGGGGACAGGGTTAATTCACCCCTCCACTTT,CASSLGDRVNSPLHF
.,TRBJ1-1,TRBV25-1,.,TGTGCCAGCAGTGAATGGGCAGGGATTGAAGCTTTCTTT,CASSEWAGIEAFF
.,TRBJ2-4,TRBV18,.,TGTGCCAGCTCACCAGGTTGGCGAGGAGACATTCAGTACTTC,CASSPGWRGDIQYF
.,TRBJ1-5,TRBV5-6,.,TGTGCCAGCAGCTTGGGAGGGTGGGGCAATCAGCCCCAGCATTTT,CASSLGGWGNQPQHF
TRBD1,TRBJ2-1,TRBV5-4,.,TGTGCCAGCAGCTACGGACAGGGGGGTTACAATGAGCAGTTCTTC,CASSYGQGGYNEQFF
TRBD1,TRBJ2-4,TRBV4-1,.,TGCGCCAGCAGCCAAGGGGGGACAGGGGGTATGTCCAAAAACATTCAGTACTTC,CASSQGGTGGMSKNIQYF
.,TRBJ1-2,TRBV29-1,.,TGCAGCGCCTACCGGGACACCGATGGCTACACCTTC,CSAYRDTDGYTF
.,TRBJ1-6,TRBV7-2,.,TGTGCCAGCAGCTTAGACAGCTCCTATAATTCACCCCTCCACTTT,CASSLDSSYNSPLHF
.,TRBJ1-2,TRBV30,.,TGTGCCTGGAGTGGCGGCAACTATGGCTACACCTTC,CAWSGGNYGYTF
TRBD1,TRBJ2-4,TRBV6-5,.,TGTGCCAGCGCCCAGGGGGCGATTCAGTACTTC,CASAQGAIQYF
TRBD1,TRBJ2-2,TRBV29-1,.,TGCAGCGGCCGACAGGGTCTGGGGACCGGGGAGCTGTTTTTT,CSGRQGLGTGELFF
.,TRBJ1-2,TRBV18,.,TGTGCCAGCTCAGAAAGGGAACCTAACTATGGCTACACCTTC,CASSEREPNYGYTF
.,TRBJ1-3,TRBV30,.,TGTGCCTTCCACCCTGAGAGATTTGGAAACACCATATATTTT,CAFHPERFGNTIYF
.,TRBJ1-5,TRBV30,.,TGTGCCTTGAGCCAACGGAGGGAGCCCCAGCATTTT,CALSQRREPQHF
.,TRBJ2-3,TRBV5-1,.,TGCGCCAGCAGCTTGGAGGTCCGTTCGCGGGCGCAGTATTTT,CASSLEVRSRAQYF
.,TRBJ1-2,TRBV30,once,TGTGCCTGGAGTGATGACCCGGGACTGATCTATGGCTACACCTTC,CAWSDDPGLIYGYTF
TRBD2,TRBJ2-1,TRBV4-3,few,TGCGCCAGCAGCCAGCGTCTACTAGCGGGGGGCTCGAATGAGCAGTTCTTC,CASSQRLLAGGSNEQFF
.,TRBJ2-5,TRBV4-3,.,TGCGCCAGCAGCCAAGCGGGACGAAGACAAGAGACCCAGTACTTC,CASSQAGRRQETQYF
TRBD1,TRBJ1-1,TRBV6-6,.,TGTGCCAGCAGTTATTCGACAGGGAAGGTCACTGAAGCTTTCTTT,CASSYSTGKVTEAFF
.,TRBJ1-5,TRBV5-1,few,TGCGCCAGCAGCTTGTCAGGTAATCAGCCCCAGCATTTT,CASSLSGNQPQHF
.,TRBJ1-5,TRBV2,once,TGTGCCAGCACCCGGGAGTATAGCAATCAGCCCCAGCATTTT,CASTREYSNQPQHF
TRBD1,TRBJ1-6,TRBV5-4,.,TGTGCCAGCAGCCCTACCGGGACAGCCAATTCACCCCTCCACTTT,CASSPTGTANSPLHF
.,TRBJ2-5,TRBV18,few,TGTGCCAGCTCACCCGCCGGCCGTGCCCTACCTCAAGAGACCCAGTACTTC,CASSPAGRALPQETQYF
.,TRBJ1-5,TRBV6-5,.,TGTGCCAGCAGTTACTGGCAGAGCAATCAGCCCCAGCATTTT,CASSYWQSNQPQHF
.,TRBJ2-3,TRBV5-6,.,TGTGCCAGCAGCTTCGGAGCGGGCACAGATACGCAGTATTTT,CASSFGAGTDTQYF
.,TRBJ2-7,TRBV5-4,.,TGTGCCAGCAAATCGGAATCTTTCTCCTACGAGCAGTACTTC,CASKSESFSYEQYF
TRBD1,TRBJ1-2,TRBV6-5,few,TGTGCCAGCAGTTACGACAGGGGGACCGGCTACACCTTC,CASSYDRGTGYTF
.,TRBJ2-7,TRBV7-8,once,TGTGCCAGCAGCTTAGGAGTCAGGGCCTACGAGCAGTACTTC,CASSLGVRAYEQYF
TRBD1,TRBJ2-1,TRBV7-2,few,TGTGCCAGCAGCTTGGGGACAGGGGGCGCGACCAATGAGCAGTTCTTC,CASSLGTGGATNEQFF
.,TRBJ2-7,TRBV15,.,TGTGCCACCAGCAGGGGGGACTTGGGCTACGAGCAGTACTTC,CATSRGDLGYEQYF
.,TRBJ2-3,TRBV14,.,TGTGCCAGCAGCCAAGATAGGAATAGCGTCTACACAGATACGCAGTATTTT,CASSQDRNSVYTDTQYF
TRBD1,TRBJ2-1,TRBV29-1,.,TGCAGCGTTGCCGCAGGGGGCATTAATGAGCAGTTCTTC,CSVAAGGINEQFF
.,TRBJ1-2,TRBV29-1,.,TGCAGCGTTGTGTGGGTCGATACCTATGGCTACACCTTC,CSVVWVDTYGYTF